This T cell receptor (beta chain) was obtained from a study of T cell responses to AZD1222 COVID-19 vaccine. Assay: immunoSEQ multiplex PCR; the TCRdb copy retains only in-frame clones and omits some. Of 180,000 or so clones in the sample, approximately 93% were seen once. A remark on this clone: Its antigen is currently unknown.

General study points: Nearly half of unique spike-specific TCRs reportedly avoided B.1.351 and B.1.1.7 mutated regions. Seropositive status at baseline applied to only five to seven AZD1222 recipients.

Second-dose schedules of about 4 or about 12 weeks were combined. The CDR3 is 16 residues long. J lost 5 bases, V lost 8 bases, and 14 bases had no gene match. Germline assignment: CDR1 MDHEN and CDR2 SYDVKM. Sequencing used peripheral blood, obtained 28 days after the second AZD1222 dose. V usage is TRBV28 and J usage is TRBJ2-5; TRBD2 matches 10 bases. The clonotype comes from an adult who received the AZD1222 COVID-19 vaccine. CDR3 sequence (DNA): TGTGCCAGCTTAAACGGGGCTAGCGGGGGTAGGGAGACCCAGTACTTC. It codes for CASLNGASGGRETQYF.